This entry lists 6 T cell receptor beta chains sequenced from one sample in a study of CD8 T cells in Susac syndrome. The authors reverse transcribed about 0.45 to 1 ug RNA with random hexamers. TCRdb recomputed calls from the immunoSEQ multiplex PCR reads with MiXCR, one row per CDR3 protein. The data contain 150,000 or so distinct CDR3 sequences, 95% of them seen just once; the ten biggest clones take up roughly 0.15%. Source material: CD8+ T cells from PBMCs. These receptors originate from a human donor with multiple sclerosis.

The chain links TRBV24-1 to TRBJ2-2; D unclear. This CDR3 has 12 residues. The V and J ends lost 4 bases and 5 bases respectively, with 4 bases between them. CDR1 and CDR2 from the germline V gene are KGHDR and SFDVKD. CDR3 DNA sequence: TGTGCCACCAGTGACTGGACCGGGGAGCTGTTTTTT. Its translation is CATSDWTGELFF.

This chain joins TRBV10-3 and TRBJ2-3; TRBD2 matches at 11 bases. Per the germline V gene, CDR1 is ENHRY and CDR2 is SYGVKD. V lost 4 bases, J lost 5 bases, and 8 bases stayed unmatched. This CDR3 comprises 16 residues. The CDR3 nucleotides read TGTGCCATCAGTGCGGTTAGCGGGGGGGCAGGAGATACGCAGTATTTT. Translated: CAISAVSGGAGDTQYF.

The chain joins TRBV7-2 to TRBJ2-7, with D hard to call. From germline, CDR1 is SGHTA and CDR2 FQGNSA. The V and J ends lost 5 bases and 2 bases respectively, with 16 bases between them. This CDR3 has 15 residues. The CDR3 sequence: CASSPDWDNTYEQYF. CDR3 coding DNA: TGTGCCAGCAGCCCCGACTGGGATAATACCTACGAGCAGTACTTC.

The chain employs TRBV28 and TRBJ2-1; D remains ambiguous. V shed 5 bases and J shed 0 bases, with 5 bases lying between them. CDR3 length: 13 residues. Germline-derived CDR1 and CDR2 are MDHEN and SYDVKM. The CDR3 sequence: CASSLPSYNEQFF. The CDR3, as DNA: TGTGCCAGCAGTCTCCCCTCCTACAATGAGCAGTTCTTC.

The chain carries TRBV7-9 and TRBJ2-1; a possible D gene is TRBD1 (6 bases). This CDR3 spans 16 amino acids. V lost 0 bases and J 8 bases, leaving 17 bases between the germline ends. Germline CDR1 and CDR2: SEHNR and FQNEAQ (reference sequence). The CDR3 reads CASSLATWGLSDEQFF. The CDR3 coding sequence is TGTGCCAGCAGCTTAGCTACCTGGGGGCTGAGCGATGAGCAGTTCTTC.

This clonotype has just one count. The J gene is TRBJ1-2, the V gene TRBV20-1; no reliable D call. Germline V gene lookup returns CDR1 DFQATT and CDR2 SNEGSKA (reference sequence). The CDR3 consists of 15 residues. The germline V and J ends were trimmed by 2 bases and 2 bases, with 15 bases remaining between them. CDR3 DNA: TGCAGTGCTAGAATAGGCTTGGAGCTCAACTATGGCTACACCTTC. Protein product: CSARIGLELNYGYTF.